The 2 T cell receptor beta chains reported below all come from one sample, sequenced in a study of early T cells in non-severe SARS-CoV-2 infection. TCRdb analysed the 5' RACE reads with MiXCR anew, one entry per CDR3 protein. The table shows 50,000 to 70,000 distinct CDR3 sequences, with under 15% occurring only once. Here the sequenced sample was whole blood, taken at baseline. These TCRs come from an adult who was a healthcare worker with PCR-confirmed SARS-CoV-2 infection or an uninfected control (not recorded which).

This clonotype was seen a handful of times. The chain links TRBV7-2 to TRBJ1-2; 7 positions agree with TRBD1. V dropped 5 bases and J dropped 2; count of bases not matched to a gene: 11. CDR1 is SGHTA, CDR2 FQGNSA, per germline. The CDR3 consists of 16 residues. In DNA, the CDR3 is TGTGCCAGCAGCCAGAAATCAGACAGGGTCAACTATGGCTACACCTTC. Translating gives CASSQKSDRVNYGYTF.

This clonotype was seen more than once but under ten times. This chain uses TRBV29-1 with TRBJ2-2; no clear D gene. Deletions cut 6 bases from V and 5 bases from J, with 10 bases between. The length of the CDR3 is 12 residues. Germline V CDR1 and CDR2: SQVTM, ANQGSEA. CDR3 in amino acids: CSVNDRTGELFF. The CDR3 region has the DNA TGCAGCGTAAACGACCGGACCGGGGAGCTGTTTTTT.